This T cell receptor (beta chain) was identified in a study of blood T cell repertoires in COVID-19. Overall study context: Nucleic acid was either cDNA or gDNA, and it came from T cells, B-cell-depleted T cells, or PBMCs.

The CDR3 runs 14 residues. CDR1 and CDR2 (germline): KGHSH, LQKENI. Between the trimmed V and J ends, which lost 4 bases and 1 base, there was a span of 10 bases. This clone was found a few times. Source study methods: Amplification with reference gene primers provided the estimates of nucleated cell counts. Clones were sequenced by immunoSEQ multiplex PCR, and TCRdb holds only the in-frame ones, with some missing. V, J and clone size are taken as reported in that table, and D and trimming were inferred from the DNA itself. The sample includes about 61,000 clones, around 77% seen only once; the top ten take roughly 20%.

The sequenced material came from peripheral blood. This chain joins TRBV18 and TRBJ1-1; D call uncertain. The receptor comes from a man older than 75 with active or convalescent COVID-19. The CDR3 reads CASSLETGNTEAFF. CDR3 in DNA: TGTGCCAGCTCACTGGAGACCGGGAACACTGAAGCTTTCTTT.